Listed here is a single TCR beta chain. Noted treatment: about 20 received Ad26.COV2.S at low or high dose, single or two shots; 5 received placebo; per-sample allocation not given. Material that was analyzed had been drawn on day 63 after the first vaccine or placebo injection. Ad26.COV2.S expressed prefusion-stabilized spike from the original Wuhan strain. This sample was taken from a study of Ad26.COV2.S vaccination and SARS-CoV-2 variants. Study in general: By the intramuscular route, Ad26.COV2.S was given once, or twice 56 days apart.

Assay used: immunoSEQ multiplex PCR; TCRdb lists only in-frame clones, some missing. The sample lists roughly 350,000 clones; roughly 91% were seen once. V shed 1 base and J shed 4 bases, with 3 bases lying between them. The CDR3 covers 12 residues. The germline V gene has CDR1 KGHSH and CDR2 LQKENI. The material was peripheral blood, obtained in a trial of Ad26.COV2.S vaccine versus placebo. The chain uses TRBV18 and TRBJ2-3; D unresolved. The clonotype originates from a person between 18 and 60 years old who received the Ad26.COV2.S COVID-19 vaccine or a placebo. The CDR3 is CASSPQADTQYF. The CDR3 nucleotides read TGTGCCAGCTCACCACAGGCAGATACGCAGTATTTT.